This T cell receptor beta chain derives from a study of blood T cell repertoires in COVID-19. Across the whole study: Nucleic acid was either cDNA or gDNA, and it came from T cells, B-cell-depleted T cells, or PBMCs.

Looked up from germline, CDR1 is MNHEY and CDR2 is SVGEGT. This CDR3 region has 14 residues. V lost 5 bases, J lost 1 base, and 1 base stayed unmatched. Per the original data handling: Amplification from reference gene primers served as the basis for estimated nucleated cell counts. TCRdb's copy holds only in-frame clones and misses some; the assay was immunoSEQ multiplex PCR. The V and J calls and clone size are taken from that table; D and trimming were inferred from the DNA. Here the sample spans fewer than 700,000 clones, 85% to 90% being singletons. This TCR was sampled from a woman aged 45 to 65 with COVID-19, enrolled during active disease. V gene TRBV6-2 or TRBV6-3 combines with J gene TRBJ2-3, with 9 nucleotides matching TRBD2. The sequenced sample was peripheral blood. CDR3 in DNA: TGTGCCAGCAGTCAGCGGGGGGGCACAGATACGCAGTATTTT. Its translation: CASSQRGGTDTQYF.